This T cell receptor beta chain derives from a study of T cells in Graves' hyperthyroidism and ophthalmopathy. Study overall: Staff took peripheral blood when the initial diagnosis was made, before any treatment began.

Study-wide results and caveats: In the blood, most expanded thyroid clonotypes above 0.001 appeared as well.

Unmatched junction bases numbered 3, after V lost 1 base and J lost 12 bases. Germline CDR1 reads DFQATT; CDR2 reads SNEGSKA (reference sequence). The CDR3 runs to 13 residues. The sample holds many counts of this clonotype. Its antigen is currently unknown. Under 3 months was the duration of disease in ophthalmopathy patients, who also had a Clinical Activity Score of at least 3 and a NOSPECS grade of at least 4. RNA transcripts served as the template for amplifying TCR beta CDR3 regions. During a first-round RT-PCR of the TCR CDR3, the HTBI primer set was used. TCRdb re-called the multiplex PCR reads with MiXCR, one entry per CDR3 protein. The sample carries more than 350,000 distinct CDR3 sequences, roughly 14% recorded once.

V and J are TRBV20-1 and TRBJ2-1; TRBD2 agrees at 13 bases. The sequenced sample consisted of blood. This TCR was recovered from a young woman with Graves' ophthalmopathy. DNA for the CDR3: TGCAGTGCTAGAGGGACTAGCGGGGGACCGCAGTTCTTC. Its translation is CSARGTSGGPQFF.